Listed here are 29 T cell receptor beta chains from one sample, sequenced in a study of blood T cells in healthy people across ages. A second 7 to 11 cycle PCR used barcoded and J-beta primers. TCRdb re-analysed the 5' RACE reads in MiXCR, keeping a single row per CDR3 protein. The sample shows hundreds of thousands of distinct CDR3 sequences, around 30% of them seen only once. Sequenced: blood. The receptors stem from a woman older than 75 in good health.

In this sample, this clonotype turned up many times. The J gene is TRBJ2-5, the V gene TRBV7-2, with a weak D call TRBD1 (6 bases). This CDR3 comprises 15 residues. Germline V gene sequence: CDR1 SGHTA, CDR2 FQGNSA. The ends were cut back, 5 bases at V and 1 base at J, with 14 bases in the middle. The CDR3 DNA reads TGTGCCAGCAGCCGAGGGGGTGGGGGCCAAGAGACCCAGTACTTC. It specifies CASSRGGGGQETQYF.

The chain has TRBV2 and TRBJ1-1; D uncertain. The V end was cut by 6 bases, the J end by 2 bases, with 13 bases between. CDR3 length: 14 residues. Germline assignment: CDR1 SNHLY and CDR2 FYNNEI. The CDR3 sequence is CASRKQWANTEAFF. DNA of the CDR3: TGTGCCAGCAGAAAACAGTGGGCAAACACTGAAGCTTTCTTT. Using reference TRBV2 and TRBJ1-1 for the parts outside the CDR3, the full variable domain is EPEVTQTPSHQVTQMGQEVILRCVPISNHLYFYWYRQILGQKVEFLVSFYNNEISEKSEIFDDQFSVERPDGSNFTLKIRSTKLEDSAMYFCASRKQWANTEAFFGQGTRLTVV.

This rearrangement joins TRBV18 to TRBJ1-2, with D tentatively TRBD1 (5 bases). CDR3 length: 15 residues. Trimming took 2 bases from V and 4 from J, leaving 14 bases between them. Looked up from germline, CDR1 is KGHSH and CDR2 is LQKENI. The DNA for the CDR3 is TGTGCCAGCTCACCAACCGGGACTCAGGGCTATGGCTACACCTTC. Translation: CASSPTGTQGYGYTF.

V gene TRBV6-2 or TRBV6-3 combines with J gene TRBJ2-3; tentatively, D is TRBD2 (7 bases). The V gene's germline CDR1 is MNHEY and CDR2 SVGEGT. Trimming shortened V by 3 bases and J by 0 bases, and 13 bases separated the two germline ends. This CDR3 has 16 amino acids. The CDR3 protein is CASSYEAGASTDTQYF. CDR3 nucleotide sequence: TGTGCCAGCAGTTATGAGGCGGGGGCCAGCACAGATACGCAGTATTTT.

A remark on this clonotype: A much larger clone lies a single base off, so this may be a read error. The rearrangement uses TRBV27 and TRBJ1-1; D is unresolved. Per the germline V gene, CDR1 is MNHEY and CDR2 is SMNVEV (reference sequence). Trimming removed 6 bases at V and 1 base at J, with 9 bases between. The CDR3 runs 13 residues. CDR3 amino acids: CASRLIRNTEAFF. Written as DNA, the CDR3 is TGTGCCAGCAGGTTAATAAGGAACACTGAAGCTTTCTTT.

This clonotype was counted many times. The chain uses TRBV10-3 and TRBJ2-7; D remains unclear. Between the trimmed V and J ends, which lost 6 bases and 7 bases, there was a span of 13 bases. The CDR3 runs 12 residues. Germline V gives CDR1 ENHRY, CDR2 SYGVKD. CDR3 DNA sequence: TGTGCCATCAGAGATAGTTTTTGGGAGCAGTACTTC. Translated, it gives CAIRDSFWEQYF.

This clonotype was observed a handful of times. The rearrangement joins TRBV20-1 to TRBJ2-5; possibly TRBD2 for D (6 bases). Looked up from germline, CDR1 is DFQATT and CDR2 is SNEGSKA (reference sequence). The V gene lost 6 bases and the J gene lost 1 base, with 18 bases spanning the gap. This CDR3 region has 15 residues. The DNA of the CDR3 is TGCAGTGCCACGCGCGGGGAGTCATCCCAAGAGACCCAGTACTTC. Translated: CSATRGESSQETQYF.

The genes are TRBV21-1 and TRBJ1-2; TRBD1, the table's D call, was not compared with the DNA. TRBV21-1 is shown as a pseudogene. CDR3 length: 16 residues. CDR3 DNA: TGTGCCAGCAGCAAAGACACCCAGGGGGGGAACTATGGCTACACCTTC. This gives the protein CASSKDTQGGNYGYTF.

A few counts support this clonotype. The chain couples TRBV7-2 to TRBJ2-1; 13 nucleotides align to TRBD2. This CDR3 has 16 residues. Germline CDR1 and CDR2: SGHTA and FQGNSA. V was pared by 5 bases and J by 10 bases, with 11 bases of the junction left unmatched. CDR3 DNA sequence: TGTGCCAGCAGCCTCCCGGGACTAGCGGGGCGACCAGAGCAGTTCTTC. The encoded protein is CASSLPGLAGRPEQFF. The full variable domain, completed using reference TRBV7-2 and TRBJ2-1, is GAGVSQSPSNKVTEKGKDVELRCDPISGHTALYWYRQSLGQGLEFLIYFQGNSAPDKSGLPSDRFSAERTGGSVSTLTIQRTQQEDSAVYLCASSLPGLAGRPEQFFGPGTRLTVL.

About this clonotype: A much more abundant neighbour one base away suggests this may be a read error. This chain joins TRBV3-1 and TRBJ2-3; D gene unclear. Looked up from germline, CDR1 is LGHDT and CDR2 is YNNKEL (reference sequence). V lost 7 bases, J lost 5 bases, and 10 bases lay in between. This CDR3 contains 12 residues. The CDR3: CASNSGRDTQYF. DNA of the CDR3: TGTGCCAGCAATTCCGGACGAGATACGCAGTATTTT.

In DNA, the CDR3 is TGTGCCAGCAGCCCCCAGGGACTAGGCACCGGGGAGCTGTTTTTT. Protein product: CASSPQGLGTGELFF. This rearrangement joins TRBV6-2 or TRBV6-3 to TRBJ2-2, with 8 bases that match TRBD2. J lost 4 bases, V lost 6 bases, and 7 bases had no gene match. The CDR3 runs to 15 residues. The V gene's germline CDR1 is MNHEY and CDR2 SVGEGT.

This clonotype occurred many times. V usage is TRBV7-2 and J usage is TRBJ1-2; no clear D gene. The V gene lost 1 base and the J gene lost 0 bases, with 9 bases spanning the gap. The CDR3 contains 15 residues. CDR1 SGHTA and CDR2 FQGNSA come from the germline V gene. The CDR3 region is CASSLEGRTNYGYTF. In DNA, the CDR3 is TGTGCCAGCAGCTTAGAAGGCAGAACTAACTATGGCTACACCTTC.

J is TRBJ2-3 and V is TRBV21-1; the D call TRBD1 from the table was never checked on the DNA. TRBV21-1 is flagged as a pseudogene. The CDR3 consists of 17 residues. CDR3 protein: CASTEDLTGSSTDTQYF. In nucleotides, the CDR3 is TGTGCCAGCACTGAAGACCTGACAGGGAGTAGCACAGATACGCAGTATTTT.

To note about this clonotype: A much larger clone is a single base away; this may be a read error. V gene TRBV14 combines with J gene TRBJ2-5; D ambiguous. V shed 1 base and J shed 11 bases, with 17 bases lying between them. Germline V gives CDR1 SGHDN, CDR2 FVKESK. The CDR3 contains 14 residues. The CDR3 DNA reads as TGTGCCAGCAGCCAAGTGTCTCCTGACAATGAGCAGTACTTC. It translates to CASSQVSPDNEQYF. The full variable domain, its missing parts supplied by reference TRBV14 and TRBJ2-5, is EAGVTQFPSHSVIEKGQTVTLRCDPISGHDNLYWYRRVMGKEIKFLLHFVKESKQDESGMPNNRFLAERTGGTYSTLKVQPAELEDSGVYFCASSQVSPDNEQYFGPGTRLLVL.

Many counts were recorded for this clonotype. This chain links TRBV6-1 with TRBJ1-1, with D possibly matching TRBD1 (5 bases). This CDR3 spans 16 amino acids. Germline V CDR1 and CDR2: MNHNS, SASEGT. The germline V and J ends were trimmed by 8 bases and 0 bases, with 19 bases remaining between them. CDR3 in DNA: TGTGCCAGCGCGAACCCCCGGGGACTCCTGAACACTGAAGCTTTCTTT. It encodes CASANPRGLLNTEAFF.

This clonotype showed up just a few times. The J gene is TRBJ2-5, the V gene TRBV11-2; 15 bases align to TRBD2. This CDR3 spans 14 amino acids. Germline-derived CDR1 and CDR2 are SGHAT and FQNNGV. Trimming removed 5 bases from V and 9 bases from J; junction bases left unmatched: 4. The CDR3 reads CASSRTSGGGAQYF. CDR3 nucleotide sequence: TGTGCCAGCAGCAGGACTAGCGGGGGGGGGGCCCAGTACTTC.

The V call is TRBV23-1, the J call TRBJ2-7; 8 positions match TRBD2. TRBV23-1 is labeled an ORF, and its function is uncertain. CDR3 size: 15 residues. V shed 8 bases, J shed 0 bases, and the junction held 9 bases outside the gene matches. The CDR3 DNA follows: TGCGCCAGCCCTCCCGGGGGGGAGAGCTCCTACGAGCAGTACTTC. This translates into CASPPGGESSYEQYF.

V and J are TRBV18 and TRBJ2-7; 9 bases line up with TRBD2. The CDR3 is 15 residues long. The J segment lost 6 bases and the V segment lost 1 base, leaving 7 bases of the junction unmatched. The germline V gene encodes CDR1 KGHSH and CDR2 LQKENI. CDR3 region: CASSPLAGAGGEQYF. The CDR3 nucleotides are TGTGCCAGCTCACCACTAGCGGGGGCCGGTGGCGAGCAGTACTTC.

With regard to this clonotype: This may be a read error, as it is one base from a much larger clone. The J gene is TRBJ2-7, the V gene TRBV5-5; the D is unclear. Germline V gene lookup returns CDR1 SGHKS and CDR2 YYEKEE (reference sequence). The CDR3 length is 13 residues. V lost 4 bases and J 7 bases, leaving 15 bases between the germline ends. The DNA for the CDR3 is TGTGCCAGCAGCAGGGCAGCCTACAATGAGCAGTACTTC. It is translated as CASSRAAYNEQYF. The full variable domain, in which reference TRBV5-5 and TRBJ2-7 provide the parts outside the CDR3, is DAGVTQSPTHLIKTRGQQVTLRCSPISGHKSVSWYQQVLGQGPQFIFQYYEKEERGRGNFPDRFSARQFPNYSSELNVNALLLGDSALYLCASSRAAYNEQYFGPGTRLTVT.

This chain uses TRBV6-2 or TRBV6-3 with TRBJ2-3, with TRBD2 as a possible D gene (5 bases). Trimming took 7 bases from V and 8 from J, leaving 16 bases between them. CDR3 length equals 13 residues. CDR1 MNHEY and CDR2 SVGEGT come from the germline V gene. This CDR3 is CASKVGGPGTQYF. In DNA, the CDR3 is TGTGCCAGCAAGGTGGGCGGGCCGGGTACGCAGTATTTT.

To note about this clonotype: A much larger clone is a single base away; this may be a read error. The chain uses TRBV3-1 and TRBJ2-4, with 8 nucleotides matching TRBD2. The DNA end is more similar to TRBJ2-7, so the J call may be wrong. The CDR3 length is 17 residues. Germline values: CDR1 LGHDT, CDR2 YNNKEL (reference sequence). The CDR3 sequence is CAGSQEGFTGTSYEQYF. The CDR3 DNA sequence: TGTGCCGGCAGCCAAGAAGGCTTCACCGGGACTAGCTACGAGCAGTACTTC.

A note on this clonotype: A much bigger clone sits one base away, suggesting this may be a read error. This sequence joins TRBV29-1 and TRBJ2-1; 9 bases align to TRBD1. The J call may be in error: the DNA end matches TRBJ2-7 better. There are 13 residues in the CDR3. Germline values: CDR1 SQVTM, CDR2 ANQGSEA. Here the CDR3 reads CSVDGTGYNEQYF. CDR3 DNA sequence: TGCAGCGTTGACGGGACAGGGTACAATGAGCAGTACTTC.

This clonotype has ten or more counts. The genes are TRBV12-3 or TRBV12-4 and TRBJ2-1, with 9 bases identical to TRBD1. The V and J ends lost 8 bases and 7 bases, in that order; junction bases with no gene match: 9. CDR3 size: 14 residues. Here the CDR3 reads CASLSGQGMNEQFF. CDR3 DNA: TGTGCCAGCTTATCGGGACAGGGTATGAATGAGCAGTTCTTC.

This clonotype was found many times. This CDR3 reads CASSAERVPGSYNEQFF. The CDR3 DNA is TGTGCCAGCAGTGCAGAACGCGTTCCGGGCTCCTACAATGAGCAGTTCTTC. The rearrangement uses TRBV2 and TRBJ2-1; D is ambiguous. Germline V gene sequence: CDR1 SNHLY, CDR2 FYNNEI. V shed 4 bases and J shed 0 bases, with 16 bases lying between them. This CDR3 has 17 amino acids.

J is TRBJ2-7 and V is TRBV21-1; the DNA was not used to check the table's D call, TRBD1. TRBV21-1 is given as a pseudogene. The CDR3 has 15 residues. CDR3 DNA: TGTGCCAGCAGCAAAGTGAGACAGGGGGCAAGCGAGCAGTACTTC. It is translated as CASSKVRQGASEQYF.

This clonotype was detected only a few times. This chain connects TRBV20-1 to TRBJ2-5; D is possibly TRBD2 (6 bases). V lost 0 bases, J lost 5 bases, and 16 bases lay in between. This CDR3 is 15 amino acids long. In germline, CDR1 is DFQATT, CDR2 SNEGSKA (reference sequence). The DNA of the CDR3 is TGCAGTGCTAGAGATCGTCGACTAGTTGGGGAGACCCAGTACTTC. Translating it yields CSARDRRLVGETQYF.

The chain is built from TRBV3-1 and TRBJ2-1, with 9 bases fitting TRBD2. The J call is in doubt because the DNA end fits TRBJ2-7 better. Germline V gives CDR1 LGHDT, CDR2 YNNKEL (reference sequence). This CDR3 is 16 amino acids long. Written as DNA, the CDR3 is TGTGCCAGCAGCCGGGGGAGCGGGGGGACATACAATGAGCAGTACTTC. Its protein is CASSRGSGGTYNEQYF.

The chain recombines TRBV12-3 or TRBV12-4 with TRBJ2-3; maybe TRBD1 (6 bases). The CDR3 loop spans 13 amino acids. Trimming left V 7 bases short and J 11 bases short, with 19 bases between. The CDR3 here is CASKSVGADVQYF. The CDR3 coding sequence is TGTGCCAGCAAAAGCGTGGGGGCAGATGTGCAGTATTTT.

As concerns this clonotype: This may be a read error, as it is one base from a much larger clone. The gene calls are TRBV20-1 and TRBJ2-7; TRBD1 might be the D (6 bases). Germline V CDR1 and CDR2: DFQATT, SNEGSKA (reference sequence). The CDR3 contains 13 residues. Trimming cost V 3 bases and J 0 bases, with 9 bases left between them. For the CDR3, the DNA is TGCAGTGCTAGTCGCAGGGGCTCCTACGAGCAGTACTTC. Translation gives CSASRRGSYEQYF.